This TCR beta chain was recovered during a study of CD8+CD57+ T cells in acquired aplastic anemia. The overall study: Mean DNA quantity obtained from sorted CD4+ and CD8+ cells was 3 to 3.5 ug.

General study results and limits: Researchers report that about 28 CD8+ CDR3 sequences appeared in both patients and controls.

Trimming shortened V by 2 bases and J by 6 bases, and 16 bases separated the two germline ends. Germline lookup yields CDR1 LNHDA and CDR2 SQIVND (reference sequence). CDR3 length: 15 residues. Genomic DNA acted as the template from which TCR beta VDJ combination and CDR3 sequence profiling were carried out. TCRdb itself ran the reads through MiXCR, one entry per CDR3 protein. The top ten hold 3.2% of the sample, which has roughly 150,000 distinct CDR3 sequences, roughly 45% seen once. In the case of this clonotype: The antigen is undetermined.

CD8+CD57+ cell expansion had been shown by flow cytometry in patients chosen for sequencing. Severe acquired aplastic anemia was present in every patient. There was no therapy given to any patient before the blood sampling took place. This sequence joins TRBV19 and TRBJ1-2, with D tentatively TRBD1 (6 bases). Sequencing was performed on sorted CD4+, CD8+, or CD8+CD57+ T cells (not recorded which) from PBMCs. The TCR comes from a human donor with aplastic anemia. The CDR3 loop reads CASSIRAVGGDGYTF. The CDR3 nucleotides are TGTGCCAGTAGTATAAGGGCGGTTGGGGGCGATGGCTACACCTTC. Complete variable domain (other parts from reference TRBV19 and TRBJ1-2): DGGITQSPKYLFRKEGQNVTLSCEQNLNHDAMYWYRQDPGQGLRLIYYSQIVNDFQKGDIAEGYSVSREKKESFPLTVTSAQKNPTAFYLCASSIRAVGGDGYTFGSGTRLTVV.